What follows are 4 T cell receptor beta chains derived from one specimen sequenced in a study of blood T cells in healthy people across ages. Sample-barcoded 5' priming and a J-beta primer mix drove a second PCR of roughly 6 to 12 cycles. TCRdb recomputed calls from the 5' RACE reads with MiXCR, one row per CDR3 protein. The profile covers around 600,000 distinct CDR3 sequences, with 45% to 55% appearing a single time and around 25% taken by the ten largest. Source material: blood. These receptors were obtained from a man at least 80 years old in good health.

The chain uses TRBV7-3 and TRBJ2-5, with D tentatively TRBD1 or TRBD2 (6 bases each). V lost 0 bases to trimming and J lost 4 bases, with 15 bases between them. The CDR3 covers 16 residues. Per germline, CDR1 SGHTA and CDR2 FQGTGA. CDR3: CASSLTYGRGGETQYF. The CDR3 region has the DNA TGTGCCAGCAGCTTAACCTACGGCAGGGGAGGAGAGACCCAGTACTTC.

CDR3 protein: CASAPRRQTTNEKLFF. As DNA, the CDR3 is TGTGCCAGCGCCCCGAGGCGACAGACAACTAATGAAAAACTGTTTTTT. The J gene is TRBJ1-4, the V gene TRBV7-2; possible D gene TRBD1, 5 bases. CDR1 and CDR2 from the germline V gene are SGHTA and FQGNSA. The CDR3 consists of 16 residues. Trimming took 8 bases from V and 0 from J, leaving 16 bases between them.

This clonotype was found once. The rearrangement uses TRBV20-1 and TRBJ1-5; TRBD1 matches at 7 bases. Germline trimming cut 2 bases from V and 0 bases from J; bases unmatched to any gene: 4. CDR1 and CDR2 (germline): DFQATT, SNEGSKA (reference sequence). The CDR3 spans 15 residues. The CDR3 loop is CSARQGGNSNQPQHF. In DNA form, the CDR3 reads TGCAGTGCTAGACAGGGGGGCAATAGCAATCAGCCCCAGCATTTT.

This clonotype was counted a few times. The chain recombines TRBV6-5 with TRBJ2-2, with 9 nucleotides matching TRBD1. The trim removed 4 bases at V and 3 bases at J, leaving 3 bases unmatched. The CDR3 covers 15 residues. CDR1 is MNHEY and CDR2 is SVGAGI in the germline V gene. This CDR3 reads CASSSQGADTGELFF. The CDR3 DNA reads TGTGCCAGCAGTTCACAGGGGGCGGACACCGGGGAGCTGTTTTTT.